One sample yielded the 27 T cell receptor beta chains listed below, sequenced in a study of blood T cells in healthy people across ages. Through a sample-barcoded 5' primer and a J-beta primer mix, a second PCR was run for about 6 to 11 cycles. From the 5' RACE reads, TCRdb called clonotypes with MiXCR, one entry per CDR3 protein. The sample includes about 930,000 distinct CDR3 sequences, about 29% of them seen just once. These same records also appear under a second study, on T cells of mothers and their children.

Material for sequencing was blood. These receptors were collected from a woman aged 40 to 50 in good health.

The table lists this clonotype with a few counts. The chain joins TRBV28 to TRBJ2-7, with 7 bases that match TRBD2. The CDR3 length is 15 residues. Germline CDR1 reads MDHEN; CDR2 reads SYDVKM. The ends lost 4 bases at V and 2 bases at J; junction bases unmatched: 8. The CDR3: CASSYREEDPYEQYF. The CDR3 DNA is TGTGCCAGCAGTTACCGGGAGGAGGATCCCTACGAGCAGTACTTC.

The chain recombines TRBV27 with TRBJ1-1, with 10 bases fitting TRBD1. Germline V gene data show CDR1 as MNHEY and CDR2 as SMNVEV (reference sequence). V was pared by 6 bases and J by 5 bases, with 6 bases of the junction left unmatched. The CDR3 is 14 amino acids. The CDR3 loop reads CASRPDRGHTEAFF. The CDR3, as DNA: TGTGCCAGCAGGCCCGACAGGGGGCATACTGAAGCTTTCTTT.

This clonotype was counted at least ten times. The chain combines TRBV11-2 with TRBJ2-7; the D gene is possibly TRBD2 (7 bases). The V end lost 4 bases, the J end lost 0 bases, and 16 bases lay between the germline ends. This CDR3 has 16 residues. Germline V gene data show CDR1 as SGHAT and CDR2 as FQNNGV. The CDR3: CASSSESAGASYEQYF. CDR3 bases: TGTGCCAGCAGCTCAGAAAGCGCGGGGGCCTCCTACGAGCAGTACTTC. Complete variable domain (other parts from reference TRBV11-2 and TRBJ2-7): EAGVAQSPRYKIIEKRQSVAFWCNPISGHATLYWYQQILGQGPKLLIQFQNNGVVDDSQLPKDRFSAERLKGVDSTLKIQPAKLEDSAVYLCASSSESAGASYEQYFGPGTRLTVT.

This chain uses TRBV20-1 with TRBJ2-5, with unresolved D. Trimming removed 6 bases from V and 7 bases from J, with 12 bases in between. This CDR3 is 11 amino acids long. Germline-derived CDR1 and CDR2 are DFQATT and SNEGSKA (reference sequence). The CDR3 sequence: CSARTDGTQYF. As DNA, the CDR3 is TGCAGTGCCAGGACGGACGGGACCCAGTACTTC.

The sample holds many counts of this clonotype. This chain joins TRBV11-2 and TRBJ2-7; 8 nucleotides match TRBD1. This CDR3 spans 14 amino acids. V was pared by 5 bases and J by 3 bases, with 6 bases of the junction left unmatched. The germline V gene encodes CDR1 SGHAT and CDR2 FQNNGV. Here the CDR3 DNA reads TGTGCCAGCAGCCTCGGACAGGGACACTACGAGCAGTACTTC. It encodes CASSLGQGHYEQYF. Filled out from reference TRBV11-2 and TRBJ2-7, the complete variable domain reads EAGVAQSPRYKIIEKRQSVAFWCNPISGHATLYWYQQILGQGPKLLIQFQNNGVVDDSQLPKDRFSAERLKGVDSTLKIQPAKLEDSAVYLCASSLGQGHYEQYFGPGTRLTVT.

V is TRBV3-1 and J is TRBJ1-2; no clear D. Germline values: CDR1 LGHDT, CDR2 YNNKEL (reference sequence). Trimming pared 3 bases from V and 2 bases from J, leaving 10 bases between. This CDR3 has 14 amino acids. The CDR3 is CASSQLAHNYGYTF. The CDR3 coding sequence is TGTGCCAGCAGCCAGTTGGCCCACAACTATGGCTACACCTTC. The whole variable domain, remainder taken from reference TRBV3-1 and TRBJ1-2, is DTAVSQTPKYLVTQMGNDKSIKCEQNLGHDTMYWYKQDSKKFLKIMFSYNNKELIINETVPNRFSPKSPDKAHLNLHINSLELGDSAVYFCASSQLAHNYGYTFGSGTRLTVV.

The chain has TRBV19 and TRBJ1-1; tentative D call: TRBD1 (5 bases). CDR3 length equals 15 residues. Germline CDR1 and CDR2: LNHDA and SQIVND (reference sequence). Trimming took 0 bases from V and 11 from J, leaving 19 bases between them. Here the CDR3 DNA reads TGTGCCAGTAGTATAGATCATCGGGACCTCCCTGCGGCTTTCTTT. It translates to CASSIDHRDLPAAFF.

The chain couples TRBV7-8 to TRBJ2-5; 7 nucleotides align to TRBD1. Unmatched junction bases numbered 10, after V lost 5 bases and J lost 13 bases. Germline V lookup: CDR1 SGHVS, CDR2 FQNEAQ. CDR3 length: 12 residues. The CDR3 region has the DNA TGTGCCAGCAGCCCGACCCGGGACAGAAGGTACTTC. Translation gives CASSPTRDRRYF.

About this clonotype itself: The junction departs from germline at one end; a sequencing error may be responsible. V gene TRBV7-8 combines with J gene TRBJ2-4; 11 positions match TRBD2. CDR3 length: 15 amino acids. Per germline, CDR1 SGHVS and CDR2 FQNEAQ. The CDR3, as DNA: TGTGCCAGCAGCATAGCGGGGGGGCGGCACAATGAGCAGTACTTC. Amino acid sequence: CASSIAGGRHNEQYF.

This clonotype has a count of ten or more. Mismatch with germline at one junction end may stem from a read error. This chain uses TRBV28 with TRBJ1-2, with a weak D call TRBD1 (5 bases). The CDR3 totals 10 residues. The germline gives CDR1 MDHEN, CDR2 SYDVKM. The CDR3: CSAGTYGYTF. The DNA of the CDR3 is TGCTCCGCAGGGACCTATGGCTACACCTTC.

This clonotype occurred a few times. The genes are TRBV20-1 and TRBJ2-1, with D maybe TRBD2 (5 bases). Germline V CDR1 and CDR2: DFQATT, SNEGSKA (reference sequence). This CDR3 is built from 16 residues. Trimming pared 0 bases from V and 0 bases from J, leaving 12 bases between. The CDR3 DNA sequence: TGCAGTGCTAGAGATGGTAGCGCTGACTCCTACAATGAGCAGTTCTTC. Its translation: CSARDGSADSYNEQFF.

The sample holds many counts of this clonotype. The rearrangement joins TRBV9 to TRBJ2-1; D tentatively fits TRBD1 or TRBD2 (6 bases each). V lost 3 bases, J lost 8 bases, and 12 bases lay in between. This CDR3 has 13 residues. Germline-derived CDR1 and CDR2 are SGDLS and YYNGEE. The CDR3 region is CASSAGGGHEQFF. Here the CDR3 DNA reads TGTGCCAGCAGCGCCGGTGGGGGGCATGAGCAGTTCTTC.

In its sample, this clonotype was seen once. The germline gene is not matched at one end of the junction; a read error may be the cause. The chain is built from TRBV11-2 and TRBJ2-5; weak D call: TRBD1 (5 bases). This CDR3 contains 14 residues. Germline values: CDR1 SGHAT, CDR2 FQNNGV. This CDR3 reads CACSATVSQETQYF. DNA for the CDR3: TGTGCCTGCAGCGCGACAGTCTCCCAAGAGACCCAGTACTTC. Full variable domain (outside the CDR3, taken from reference TRBV11-2 and TRBJ2-5): EAGVAQSPRYKIIEKRQSVAFWCNPISGHATLYWYQQILGQGPKLLIQFQNNGVVDDSQLPKDRFSAERLKGVDSTLKIQPAKLEDSAVYLCACSATVSQETQYFGPGTRLLVL.

This clonotype came up a few times. The J gene is TRBJ1-1, the V gene TRBV9, with TRBD1 as a possible D gene (5 bases). Germline CDR1 and CDR2: SGDLS and YYNGEE. The CDR3 extends over 15 amino acids. Deletions cut 2 bases from V and 4 bases from J, with 15 bases between. CDR3 loop: CASSVLTAGGTEAFF. DNA for the CDR3: TGTGCCAGCAGCGTCTTAACGGCGGGGGGCACTGAAGCTTTCTTT. The full variable domain, completed using reference TRBV9 and TRBJ1-1, is DSGVTQTPKHLITATGQRVTLRCSPRSGDLSVYWYQQSLDQGLQFLIQYYNGEERAKGNILERFSAQQFPDLHSELNLSSLELGDSALYFCASSVLTAGGTEAFFGQGTRLTVV.

This clonotype was picked up many times. This chain connects TRBV9 to TRBJ2-1; 7 nucleotides agree with TRBD2. CDR1 is SGDLS, CDR2 YYNGEE, per germline. This CDR3 is built from 15 residues. The ends lost 4 bases at V and 2 bases at J; junction bases unmatched: 6. The CDR3, as DNA: TGTGCCAGCAGCCCCGAAGCGGGACCCTACAATGAGCAGTTCTTC. This encodes CASSPEAGPYNEQFF.

The CDR3 bases are TGTGCCAGCAGCACGGACAGGGGGAAGACCCAGTACTTC. It specifies CASSTDRGKTQYF. The V call is TRBV7-8, the J call TRBJ2-5; 10 nucleotides align to TRBD1. V lost 5 bases to trimming and J lost 6 bases; unmatched junction nucleotides: 3. This CDR3 comprises 13 residues. Germline CDR1 reads SGHVS; CDR2 reads FQNEAQ. Combining the CDR3 with reference TRBV7-8 and TRBJ2-5 gives the whole variable domain GAGVSQSPRYKVAKRGQDVALRCDPISGHVSLFWYQQALGQGPEFLTYFQNEAQLDKSGLPSDRFFAERPEGSVSTLKIQRTQQEDSAVYLCASSTDRGKTQYFGPGTRLLVL.

The J gene is TRBJ1-4, the V gene TRBV4-3; D not certain. Germline CDR1 and CDR2: LGHNA and YSLEER. V gave up 1 base and J gave up 4 bases, with 7 bases separating them. The CDR3 sequence is 14 residues long. The CDR3 is CASSQGPNNEKLFF. In DNA form, the CDR3 reads TGCGCCAGCAGCCAAGGGCCGAATAATGAAAAACTGTTTTTT.

J is TRBJ2-5 and V is TRBV5-1; no reliable D call. The ends were cut back, 1 base at V and 5 bases at J, with 9 bases in the middle. CDR3 length: 13 residues. The germline CDR1 and CDR2 sequences are SGHRS and YFSETQ. This chain's CDR3 is CASSLFEQETQYF. In nucleotides, the CDR3 is TGCGCCAGCAGCTTGTTTGAGCAGGAGACCCAGTACTTC.

In this sample, this clonotype turned up a few times. The chain links TRBV5-1 to TRBJ1-2; D is possibly TRBD1 (6 bases). Germline V gene lookup returns CDR1 SGHRS and CDR2 YFSETQ. This CDR3 has 15 residues. V was cut by 0 bases and J by 2 bases, with 11 bases left in between. CDR3 sequence: CASSLGTQGNYGYTF. The CDR3 nucleotides read TGCGCCAGCAGCTTGGGTACCCAGGGGAACTATGGCTACACCTTC.

The chain joins TRBV7-2 to TRBJ2-7, with TRBD1 matching over 9 bases. Germline V CDR1 and CDR2: SGHTA, FQGNSA. V lost 1 base and J lost 6; bases outside the gene matches: 4. There are 14 residues in the CDR3. The CDR3 DNA reads as TGTGCCAGCAGCTTAGGAGGGACAGGGCCCGAGCAGTACTTC. Residues: CASSLGGTGPEQYF.

This clonotype has a single count. This chain links TRBV7-6 with TRBJ2-1, with unresolved D. Germline V CDR1 and CDR2: SGHVS, FNYEAQ. This CDR3 is built from 12 residues. V shed 1 base and J shed 9 bases, with 7 bases lying between them. Here the CDR3 DNA reads TGTGCCAGCAGCTTAGATGGATTTGAGCAGTTCTTC. Translating it yields CASSLDGFEQFF. Full variable domain (rest looked up from reference TRBV7-6 and TRBJ2-1): GAGVSQSPRYKVTKRGQDVALRCDPISGHVSLYWYRQALGQGPEFLTYFNYEAQQDKSGLPNDRFSAERPEGSISTLTIQRTEQRDSAMYRCASSLDGFEQFFGPGTRLTVL.

This clonotype has a handful of counts. This rearrangement joins TRBV7-2 to TRBJ1-5, with D perhaps matching TRBD1 (6 bases). Looked up from germline, CDR1 is SGHTA and CDR2 is FQGNSA. Trimming stripped 8 bases from V and 4 bases from J, with 12 bases between. CDR3 length equals 13 residues. CDR3 region: CASGSRGNQPQHF. CDR3 in DNA: TGTGCCAGCGGCTCTAGGGGGAATCAGCCCCAGCATTTT.

This clonotype was detected a few times. J is TRBJ1-1 and V is TRBV5-1; D not certain. The CDR3 extends over 15 amino acids. The V end was cut by 0 bases, the J end by 3 bases, with 12 bases between. From germline, CDR1 is SGHRS and CDR2 YFSETQ. CDR3 in DNA: TGCGCCAGCAGCTTGGGGCAGAATTCGGACACTGAAGCTTTCTTT. Translated: CASSLGQNSDTEAFF. Full variable domain (outside the CDR3, taken from reference TRBV5-1 and TRBJ1-1): KAGVTQTPRYLIKTRGQQVTLSCSPISGHRSVSWYQQTPGQGLQFLFEYFSETQRNKGNFPGRFSGRQFSNSRSEMNVSTLELGDSALYLCASSLGQNSDTEAFFGQGTRLTVV.

V gene TRBV18 combines with J gene TRBJ1-1; 8 nucleotides match TRBD1. The CDR3 is 17 residues long. V was clipped by 2 bases and J by 4 bases; unmatched bases: 12. CDR1 and CDR2 (germline): KGHSH, LQKENI. CDR3 coding DNA: TGTGCCAGCTCACCAGCCTCAGGGGGCGCGTTCGGCACTGAAGCTTTCTTT. Translating gives CASSPASGGAFGTEAFF.

This clonotype appeared a few times. The rearrangement joins TRBV28 to TRBJ1-2; 12 bases are a match to TRBD1. CDR1 and CDR2 (germline): MDHEN, SYDVKM. Germline trimming cut 3 bases from V and 4 bases from J; bases unmatched to any gene: 6. The CDR3 length is 16 residues. The chain's CDR3 is CASSLGDRGRVYGYTF. The CDR3 nucleotides are TGTGCCAGCAGTTTGGGGGACAGGGGGCGCGTCTATGGCTACACCTTC.

For this clonotype: With a much larger clone just one base away, this may be a read error. The chain employs TRBV20-1 and TRBJ1-2; perhaps TRBD1 as D (5 bases). The CDR3 totals 15 residues. Germline lookup yields CDR1 DFQATT and CDR2 SNEGSKA (reference sequence). The CDR3 nucleotides are TGCAGTGCTAGAGAAGTTTTTTCGTCCGGGGCTGGCTCCACCTTC. Translation: CSAREVFSSGAGSTF.

This clonotype was picked up many times. This CDR3 reads CAAAGGSGGYNEQFF. In DNA form, the CDR3 reads TGTGCCGCAGCCGGAGGGTCCGGGGGTTACAATGAGCAGTTCTTC. This chain links TRBV12-3 or TRBV12-4 with TRBJ2-1, with a weak D call TRBD2 (6 bases). The CDR3 consists of 15 residues. V was shortened by 11 bases and J by 4 bases, with 21 bases between the two germline ends.